These 5 T cell receptor beta chains were sequenced from one sample in a study of shared clonotypes between healthy human individuals. Profiling relied on immunoSEQ multiplex PCR, and the TCRdb table lists in-frame clones only, not all of them. The sample gives over a million clones, over 95% of which show up once; 1.2% is in the top ten. The sample was naive CD4+ T cells sorted from blood. Regarding subset: CD45RA+ positively selected. The receptor set was obtained from a man aged 25 to 45 in good health.

The rearrangement links TRBV6-5 to TRBJ2-1, with 11 bases that match TRBD2. Germline V gives CDR1 MNHEY, CDR2 SVGAGI. The CDR3 extends over 15 amino acids. With V trimmed by 5 bases and J by 6 bases, 6 bases remained unmatched. CDR3 in amino acids: CASSTLAGVINEQFF. Written as DNA, the CDR3 is TGTGCCAGCAGTACACTAGCGGGAGTAATCAATGAGCAGTTCTTC.

The V gene is TRBV9, the J gene TRBJ2-3, with D unclear. The CDR3 is 17 amino acids. Germline V lookup: CDR1 SGDLS, CDR2 YYNGEE. The V end was cut by 0 bases, the J end by 4 bases, with 18 bases between. CDR3 nucleotides: TGTGCCAGCAGCGTAGGGGCGGACCCGTGGTCGGCAGATACGCAGTATTTT. The encoded protein is CASSVGADPWSADTQYF.

J is TRBJ1-1 and V is TRBV5-1, with TRBD1 matching 7 bases. CDR1 SGHRS and CDR2 YFSETQ come from the germline V gene. With V trimmed by 0 bases and J by 4 bases, 3 bases remained unmatched. The CDR3 has 14 residues. In nucleotides, the CDR3 is TGCGCCAGCAGCTTGGCCGGGACAGTCACTGAAGCTTTCTTT. It specifies CASSLAGTVTEAFF.

The chain links TRBV19 to TRBJ2-7; 7 nucleotides match TRBD2. CDR1 and CDR2 from the germline V gene are LNHDA and SQIVND (reference sequence). The V and J ends lost 6 bases and 2 bases, in that order; junction bases with no gene match: 10. There are 15 residues in the CDR3. The CDR3 here is CASRLTGAGAYEQYF. As DNA, the CDR3 is TGTGCCAGTAGGCTTACTGGGGCGGGGGCCTACGAGCAGTACTTC. Complete variable domain (other parts from reference TRBV19 and TRBJ2-7): DGGITQSPKYLFRKEGQNVTLSCEQNLNHDAMYWYRQDPGQGLRLIYYSQIVNDFQKGDIAEGYSVSREKKESFPLTVTSAQKNPTAFYLCASRLTGAGAYEQYFGPGTRLTVT.

This chain uses TRBV9 with TRBJ2-1; TRBD2 agrees at 7 bases. The CDR3 runs 13 residues. CDR1 is SGDLS and CDR2 is YYNGEE in the germline V gene. The V segment lost 4 bases and the J segment 8 bases; nucleotides outside the gene matches: 6. The CDR3 DNA sequence: TGTGCCAGCAGCCCCCGGACTAGGGATGAGCAGTTCTTC. This gives the protein CASSPRTRDEQFF.